The 20 T cell receptor beta chains given below trace back to one sample, sequenced in a study of blood T cell repertoires in COVID-19. Generated by immunoSEQ multiplex PCR, the TCRdb table keeps only in-frame clones and is missing some. The profile shows hundreds of thousands of clones, 70% to 90% of them singletons. Sequences were obtained from peripheral blood. These receptor sequences come from a human donor in a cohort sampled during active COVID-19.

The V gene is TRBV6-1, the J gene TRBJ1-5; 7 nucleotides match TRBD1. V was clipped by 3 bases and J by 9 bases; unmatched bases: 14. There are 16 residues in the CDR3. In germline, CDR1 is MNHNS, CDR2 SASEGT. The CDR3 DNA follows: TGTGCCAGCAGTGACCCGACCGGGACAGCCACGGGGCCCCAGCATTTT. Translation: CASSDPTGTATGPQHF.

This clone was counted a few times. V gene TRBV7-9 combines with J gene TRBJ2-1, with TRBD2 as a possible D gene (5 bases). The CDR3 sequence is 15 residues long. With 2 bases removed from V and 10 bases from J, the gap between germline ends came to 18 bases. Germline loops: CDR1 SEHNR, CDR2 FQNEAQ (reference sequence). The CDR3 DNA follows: TGTGCCAGCAGCTTATGGGGATCGACTCCGGGGGAGCAGTTCTTC. Amino acid sequence: CASSLWGSTPGEQFF.

The chain links TRBV5-1 to TRBJ1-1; no clear D. In germline, CDR1 is SGHRS, CDR2 YFSETQ. The CDR3 is 15 residues long. With 1 base removed from V and 6 bases from J, the gap between germline ends came to 16 bases. Here the CDR3 DNA reads TGCGCCAGCAGCTTGATTTTGGCGGGCGGGCCTGAAGCTTTCTTT. Amino acids: CASSLILAGGPEAFF. The full variable domain, its missing parts supplied by reference TRBV5-1 and TRBJ1-1, is KAGVTQTPRYLIKTRGQQVTLSCSPISGHRSVSWYQQTPGQGLQFLFEYFSETQRNKGNFPGRFSGRQFSNSRSEMNVSTLELGDSALYLCASSLILAGGPEAFFGQGTRLTVV.

The gene calls are TRBV27 and TRBJ1-1; D gene unclear. CDR1 and CDR2 from the germline V gene are MNHEY and SMNVEV (reference sequence). V was shortened by 8 bases and J by 2 bases, with 6 bases between the two germline ends. The CDR3 consists of 11 residues. The DNA for the CDR3 is TGTGCCAGCGCGACAAACACTGAAGCTTTCTTT. Residues: CASATNTEAFF.

The chain carries TRBV14 and TRBJ1-2, with D unclear. The CDR3 extends over 16 amino acids. Germline V gives CDR1 SGHDN, CDR2 FVKESK. V lost 2 bases and J 4 bases, leaving 17 bases between the germline ends. The CDR3 nucleotides are TGTGCCAGCAGCCAAATAGATTTGGAGTTTCTCTATGGCTACACCTTC. Translated: CASSQIDLEFLYGYTF. Drawing the rest from reference TRBV14 and TRBJ1-2, the complete variable domain is EAGVTQFPSHSVIEKGQTVTLRCDPISGHDNLYWYRRVMGKEIKFLLHFVKESKQDESGMPNNRFLAERTGGTYSTLKVQPAELEDSGVYFCASSQIDLEFLYGYTFGSGTRLTVV.

V usage is TRBV7-7 and J usage is TRBJ1-1, with a possible D match to TRBD1 (6 bases). The CDR3 is 15 residues long. From germline, CDR1 is SSHAT and CDR2 FNYEAQ (reference sequence). V lost 6 bases and J 1 base, leaving 15 bases between the germline ends. CDR3 bases: TGTGCCAGCAGATGTCTGGGGGCTCCGAACACTGAAGCTTTCTTT. Translating gives CASRCLGAPNTEAFF. Together with reference TRBV7-7 and TRBJ1-1, the CDR3 gives the full variable domain: GAGVSQSPRYKVTKRGQDVTLRCDPISSHATLYWYQQALGQGPEFLTYFNYEAQPDKSGLPSDRFSAERPEGSISTLTIQRTEQRDSAMYRCASRCLGAPNTEAFFGQGTRLTVV.

This clone was counted a few times. The chain recombines TRBV7-8 with TRBJ2-1; 14 bases line up with TRBD2. Germline CDR1 reads SGHVS; CDR2 reads FQNEAQ. The length of the CDR3 is 17 residues. Unmatched junction bases numbered 9, after V lost 3 bases and J lost 8 bases. The CDR3 DNA reads as TGTGCCAGCAGCTTTGTTCGACTAGCGGGGGGGGTCGATGAGCAGTTCTTC. It translates to CASSFVRLAGGVDEQFF.

The chain carries TRBV7-2 and TRBJ1-1, with no clear D. V dropped 1 base and J dropped 0 bases, with 6 bases sitting between them. This CDR3 is built from 14 residues. Germline CDR1 and CDR2: SGHTA and FQGNSA. The CDR3 DNA is TGTGCCAGCAGCTTAGGCAGCGTGAACACTGAAGCTTTCTTT. As protein: CASSLGSVNTEAFF.

The V call is TRBV19, the J call TRBJ1-1; no firm D call. The CDR3 sequence is 12 residues long. V lost 5 bases, J lost 4 bases, and 8 bases lay in between. Germline V gives CDR1 LNHDA, CDR2 SQIVND (reference sequence). The CDR3 DNA sequence: TGTGCCAGTAGTCCCCTCTTCACTGAAGCTTTCTTT. Translation gives CASSPLFTEAFF.

This chain links TRBV11-1 with TRBJ1-1; D uncertain. Germline loops: CDR1 SGHAT, CDR2 FQDESV (reference sequence). CDR3 length: 13 residues. Trimming stripped 4 bases from V and 0 bases from J, with 6 bases between. The CDR3 DNA reads TGTGCCAGCAGCTCTAAGTTGAACACTGAAGCTTTCTTT. Translated, it gives CASSSKLNTEAFF.

The chain couples TRBV19 to TRBJ1-6, with 9 bases identical to TRBD1. CDR3 length: 15 residues. V lost 6 bases to trimming and J lost 7 bases; unmatched junction nucleotides: 7. Germline loops: CDR1 LNHDA, CDR2 SQIVND (reference sequence). CDR3 residues: CASRRDRAENSPLHF. The CDR3 DNA sequence: TGTGCCAGTAGGCGGGACAGGGCTGAAAATTCACCCCTCCACTTT.

The chain carries TRBV5-1 and TRBJ1-1, with no clear D. The CDR3 has 13 amino acids. Germline CDR1 reads SGHRS; CDR2 reads YFSETQ. V shed 3 bases and J shed 1 base, with 7 bases lying between them. The CDR3 nucleotides are TGCGCCAGCAGCTGGAGCCGGAACACTGAAGCTTTCTTT. Protein: CASSWSRNTEAFF.

This clone was detected a few times. The chain joins TRBV6-2 or TRBV6-3 to TRBJ2-1; 8 bases match TRBD2. Germline V lookup: CDR1 MNHEY, CDR2 SVGEGT. After removal of 6 bases from V and 8 bases from J, the junction contained 15 bases not matched to a gene. This CDR3 is 16 amino acids long. The CDR3: CASSPDRVSGVYEQFF. Written as DNA, the CDR3 is TGTGCCAGCAGCCCTGATCGGGTTAGCGGGGTCTATGAGCAGTTCTTC.

This clone came up a few times. The chain has TRBV12-3 or TRBV12-4 and TRBJ1-5; D is uncertain. This CDR3 region has 13 residues. The V gene lost 6 bases and the J gene lost 0 bases, with 6 bases spanning the gap. The CDR3 region is CASSRNSNQPQHF. CDR3 DNA: TGTGCCAGCAGCAGAAATAGCAATCAGCCCCAGCATTTT.

CDR3 sequence reads: CASSLRGQSIQETQYF. The CDR3 coding sequence is TGTGCCAGCAGCTTGAGGGGCCAGAGTATCCAAGAGACCCAGTACTTC. The V gene is TRBV5-6, the J gene TRBJ2-5; perhaps TRBD1 as D (5 bases). The germline V and J ends were trimmed by 1 base and 1 base, with 14 bases remaining between them. Germline CDR1 SGHDT, CDR2 YYEEEE. CDR3 length: 16 amino acids. Together with reference TRBV5-6 and TRBJ2-5, the CDR3 gives the full variable domain: DAGVTQSPTHLIKTRGQQVTLRCSPKSGHDTVSWYQQALGQGPQFIFQYYEEEERQRGNFPDRFSGHQFPNYSSELNVNALLLGDSALYLCASSLRGQSIQETQYFGPGTRLLVL.

The CDR3 region has the DNA TGTGCCAGCAGTGAGTTCGTTACAGGGGGCCCGAACACTGAAGCTTTCTTT. It codes for CASSEFVTGGPNTEAFF. The chain is built from TRBV6-1 and TRBJ1-1; 9 bases map to TRBD1. Per the germline V gene, CDR1 is MNHNS and CDR2 is SASEGT. The CDR3 totals 17 residues. With 3 bases clipped from V and 1 base from J, the junction kept 9 bases outside the gene matches.

This sequence joins TRBV19 and TRBJ2-7, with 9 bases lining up with TRBD1. Germline V CDR1 and CDR2: LNHDA, SQIVND (reference sequence). Losses at the gene ends were 10 bases for V and 5 bases for J; bases not matched to a gene: 6. This CDR3 has 12 amino acids. The CDR3 DNA follows: TGTGCCACCAAGGACAGGGGCGACGAGCAGTACTTC. Its protein is CATKDRGDEQYF.

The V gene is TRBV5-1, the J gene TRBJ1-4; 7 bases line up with TRBD1. V shed 4 bases and J 7 bases; nucleotides not matched to a gene: 7. The CDR3 totals 14 residues. The germline CDR1 and CDR2 sequences are SGHRS and YFSETQ. For the CDR3, the DNA is TGCGCCAGCAGCCCCGGGACAGCCATTGAAAAACTGTTTTTT. Amino acids: CASSPGTAIEKLFF.

The chain joins TRBV5-1 to TRBJ1-1; no clear D gene. This CDR3 is 14 amino acids long. CDR1 and CDR2 (germline): SGHRS, YFSETQ. Trimming removed 5 bases at V and 0 bases at J, with 11 bases between. As DNA, the CDR3 is TGCGCCAGCAGGGCACTAGACATGAACACTGAAGCTTTCTTT. Residues: CASRALDMNTEAFF. Variable domain in full (rest from reference TRBV5-1 and TRBJ1-1): KAGVTQTPRYLIKTRGQQVTLSCSPISGHRSVSWYQQTPGQGLQFLFEYFSETQRNKGNFPGRFSGRQFSNSRSEMNVSTLELGDSALYLCASRALDMNTEAFFGQGTRLTVV.

V usage is TRBV5-1 and J usage is TRBJ2-2; perhaps TRBD2 as D (6 bases). Trimming cost V 6 bases and J 3 bases, with 15 bases left between them. Germline CDR1 is SGHRS and CDR2 is YFSETQ. CDR3 length: 15 amino acids. DNA for the CDR3: TGCGCCAGCACAGAGGACGGGGGTCACACCGGGGAGCTGTTTTTT. Translated: CASTEDGGHTGELFF.